Listed below are T cell receptor beta chains from one sample, sequenced in a study of shared clonotypes between healthy human individuals. Clones were sequenced by immunoSEQ multiplex PCR, and TCRdb holds only the in-frame ones, with some missing. The repertoire has roughly 700,000 clones, 74% of them found once; the top ten carry about 1.8%. The specimen sequenced was memory CD4+ T cells sorted from blood. The receptors stem from a young woman in good health. The conserved cysteine and the conserved F or W are not part of the CDR3 here. A D gene is named only where the DNA matches it firmly. Only part of the rows carry a size: once, few, many, or a class if the clone is expanded.

V gene	clone size	D gene	CDR3 length	CDR3 protein
TRBV14	NA	TRBD2	15	ASSQVRGREGFYEQF
TRBV27	few	NA	11	ASSLSTVAEQF
TRBV5-1	few	TRBD2	13	ASSRSSGRYNEQF
TRBV7-6	NA	TRBD2	14	ASSLGLAGNYNEQF
TRBV5-1	NA	TRBD2	13	ASSPGLAGTNEQY
TRBV5-6	NA	TRBD1	13	ASSLADRGNQPQH
TRBV11-3	NA	NA	15	ASSPRSSPTAYNEQF
TRBV27	NA	NA	10	ASRRTSYEQY
TRBV15	few	NA	13	ATSRDKAVSYEQY
TRBV19	NA	TRBD1	13	ASRNGQGGPYEQY
TRBV5-1	NA	NA	14	ASSFRGNGNTGELF
TRBV19	NA	NA	11	ASSISGANVLT
TRBV28	NA	NA	14	ASSFVGRGSGNTIY
TRBV20-1	NA	NA	7	SARNEQF
TRBV7-6	NA	NA	14	ASSLNTGSSYNEQF
TRBV6-5	NA	NA	12	ASSYDGVGYEQY
TRBV30	NA	TRBD2	11	AWSSGRAYEQY
TRBV6-1	NA	NA	11	ASSVGGAETQY
TRBV2	NA	NA	12	ASSGQGLQEKLF
TRBV9	NA	NA	12	ASSVAGAATGYT
TRBV11-3	NA	NA	10	ASSRKKGEQF
TRBV4-1	NA	NA	15	ASSRQWDQEGEEKLF
TRBV5-4	few	NA	13	ASSDPSGNTGELF
TRBV2	NA	TRBD1	12	ASTSGQGVYGYT
TRBV7-6	NA	NA	15	ASSLFPRSGGVDTQY
TRBV2	NA	TRBD1	13	ASRGQPSSGNTIY
TRBV18	NA	TRBD1	11	ASSQGAGQPQH
TRBV7-8	NA	NA	12	ASSLRARDYGYT
TRBV7-9	NA	NA	15	ASSRTQGFLQDTEAF
TRBV25-1	once	NA	14	ASSESPGQNTGELF
TRBV5-8	NA	TRBD1	12	ASSSGTAQETQY
TRBV5-1	NA	NA	12	ASSLALEGNEQF
TRBV5-1	NA	NA	10	ASSGERTEAF
TRBV7-2	NA	TRBD2	13	ASSLVGLAGGHED
TRBV10-3	NA	NA	12	AISSDGGVREQY
TRBV28	NA	NA	12	ASSLTSVDSPLH
TRBV7-2	NA	NA	9	ASSPKDTQY
TRBV28	many	TRBD1	13	ASSFRRTGIYEQY
TRBV11-2	NA	NA	10	ASSFGAFEQY
TRBV7-2	NA	NA	12	ASSLGGAREKLF
TRBV5-1	NA	TRBD2	17	ASSLAEGVAGGQYNEQF
TRBV6-4	NA	NA	11	ASSRSLNYGYT
TRBV2	NA	TRBD2	12	ASDAGGAQYEQF
TRBV10-1	NA	NA	12	ASSDDGGYNEQF
TRBV5-5	NA	TRBD2	13	ASSPRTSGTDTQY
TRBV27	NA	NA	12	ASSDYREGQPQH
TRBV30	NA	TRBD1	13	AWSDQGARVHGYT
TRBV25-1	NA	TRBD1	10	ASKQQGEGYT
TRBV14	NA	TRBD1	10	ASGQGSYGYT
TRBV7-7	NA	NA	13	ASSPSSSSYNEQF
TRBV5-4	NA	NA	11	ASRPLDSDEQY
TRBV19	NA	TRBD1	13	ASSSLGQGTDTQY
TRBV5-4	few	NA	11	ASSFLEQGGSN
TRBV7-9	once	NA	13	ASPETLAQSNEQF